A single sample gave rise to the 7 T cell receptor beta chains below, sequenced in a study of radiotherapy plus CTLA-4 blockade in lung cancer. TCRdb's table, derived via immunoSEQ multiplex PCR, lists solely in-frame clones and lacks some. The repertoire includes 30,000 to 45,000 clones, around 77% of them detected once, and roughly 10% sits in the top ten. The sample in question was peripheral blood, obtained from a patient treated with radiotherapy plus ipilimumab. The receptors were sampled from a human donor with non-small cell lung cancer who had stable disease on radiotherapy plus ipilimumab.

The CDR3 reads CASSDLVGITTNEKLFF. The CDR3 DNA sequence: TGTGCCAGCAGTGATTTGGTCGGGATCACAACTAATGAAAAACTGTTTTTT. J is TRBJ1-4 and V is TRBV6-1; the D is unclear. Trimming took off 3 bases at V and 0 bases at J, with 14 bases between the two ends. The CDR3 covers 17 residues. Germline V lookup: CDR1 MNHNS, CDR2 SASEGT.

This clone was detected only once. The chain combines TRBV5-1 with TRBJ1-1; the D gene is possibly TRBD1 (5 bases). The V end was cut by 1 base, the J end by 2 bases, with 9 bases between. Germline assignment: CDR1 SGHRS and CDR2 YFSETQ. The CDR3 is 14 residues long. This CDR3 is CASSLRQGNTEAFF. The CDR3 bases are TGCGCCAGCAGCTTGAGGCAGGGAAACACTGAAGCTTTCTTT.

The chain combines TRBV5-4 with TRBJ2-1; 7 bases agree with TRBD1. Germline V gene sequence: CDR1 SGHNT, CDR2 YYREEE (reference sequence). The V gene end was trimmed by 3 bases and the J gene end by 0 bases; junction bases not matched to a gene: 9. The CDR3 loop spans 17 amino acids. The DNA for the CDR3 is TGTGCCAGCAGCTCCATCCCCGGGACAGACTCCTACAATGAGCAGTTCTTC. It codes for CASSSIPGTDSYNEQFF. Based on the CDR3 plus reference TRBV5-4 and TRBJ2-1, the full variable domain is ETGVTQSPTHLIKTRGQQVTLRCSSQSGHNTVSWYQQALGQGPQFIFQYYREEENGRGNFPPRFSGLQFPNYSSELNVNALELDDSALYLCASSSIPGTDSYNEQFFGPGTRLTVL.

The chain combines TRBV30 with TRBJ1-2; 11 bases align to TRBD1. The germline CDR1 and CDR2 sequences are GTSNPN and SVGIG (reference sequence). The CDR3 totals 13 residues. V trimming: 5 bases; J trimming: 5 bases; junction bases outside the gene matches: 4. DNA for the CDR3: TGTGCCTGGGGCGGACAGGGGGCTTATGGCTACACCTTC. Amino acid sequence: CAWGGQGAYGYTF.

The rearrangement joins TRBV5-1 to TRBJ1-2; TRBD1 agrees at 7 bases. The CDR3 has 13 residues. Unmatched junction bases numbered 8, after V lost 4 bases and J lost 8 bases. Germline V CDR1 and CDR2: SGHRS, YFSETQ. The CDR3 loop reads CASSNQGVGGYTF. CDR3 DNA sequence: TGCGCCAGCAGCAACCAGGGGGTAGGGGGCTACACCTTC.

The J gene is TRBJ1-1, the V gene TRBV25-1; no reliable D call. CDR3 length equals 14 residues. Trimming pared 3 bases from V and 1 base from J, leaving 9 bases between. The germline V gene encodes CDR1 MGHDK and CDR2 SYGVNS. The CDR3 loop is CASSDRYQNTEAFF. In nucleotides, the CDR3 is TGTGCCAGCAGTGACAGGTATCAGAACACTGAAGCTTTCTTT.

The V gene is TRBV5-1, the J gene TRBJ1-2; TRBD1 agrees at 7 bases. The CDR3 runs to 14 residues. V gave up 2 bases and J gave up 8 bases; unmatched junction bases: 9. Looked up from germline, CDR1 is SGHRS and CDR2 is YFSETQ. The CDR3 bases are TGCGCCAGCAGCTTTGTGGGGACAGACGGAGGCTACACCTTC. Translated: CASSFVGTDGGYTF.